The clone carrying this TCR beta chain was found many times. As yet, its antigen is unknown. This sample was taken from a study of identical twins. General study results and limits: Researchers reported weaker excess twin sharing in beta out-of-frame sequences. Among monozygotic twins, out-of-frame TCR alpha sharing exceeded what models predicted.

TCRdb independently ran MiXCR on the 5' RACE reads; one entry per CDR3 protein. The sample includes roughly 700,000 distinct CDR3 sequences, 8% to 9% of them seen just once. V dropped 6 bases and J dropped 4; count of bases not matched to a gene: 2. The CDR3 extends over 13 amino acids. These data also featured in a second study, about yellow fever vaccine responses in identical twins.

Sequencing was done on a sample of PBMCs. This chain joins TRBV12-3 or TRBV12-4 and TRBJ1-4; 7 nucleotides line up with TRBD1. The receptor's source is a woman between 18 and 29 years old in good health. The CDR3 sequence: CASRGQVNEKLFF. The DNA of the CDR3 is TGTGCCAGCAGAGGACAGGTTAATGAAAAACTGTTTTTT.